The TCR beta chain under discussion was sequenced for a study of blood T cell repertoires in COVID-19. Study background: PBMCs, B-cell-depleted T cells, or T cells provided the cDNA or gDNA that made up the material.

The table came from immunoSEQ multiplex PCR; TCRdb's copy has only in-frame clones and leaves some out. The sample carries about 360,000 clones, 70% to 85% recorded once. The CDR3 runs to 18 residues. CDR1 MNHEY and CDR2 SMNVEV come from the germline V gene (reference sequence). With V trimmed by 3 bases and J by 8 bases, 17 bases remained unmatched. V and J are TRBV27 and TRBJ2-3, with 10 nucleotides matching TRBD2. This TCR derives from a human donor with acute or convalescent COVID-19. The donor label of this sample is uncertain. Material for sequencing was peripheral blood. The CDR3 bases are TGTGCCAGCAGTTTTGGGTTGGGTAGCGGGGGGCCAAGGGGTACGCAGTATTTT. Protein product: CASSFGLGSGGPRGTQYF.